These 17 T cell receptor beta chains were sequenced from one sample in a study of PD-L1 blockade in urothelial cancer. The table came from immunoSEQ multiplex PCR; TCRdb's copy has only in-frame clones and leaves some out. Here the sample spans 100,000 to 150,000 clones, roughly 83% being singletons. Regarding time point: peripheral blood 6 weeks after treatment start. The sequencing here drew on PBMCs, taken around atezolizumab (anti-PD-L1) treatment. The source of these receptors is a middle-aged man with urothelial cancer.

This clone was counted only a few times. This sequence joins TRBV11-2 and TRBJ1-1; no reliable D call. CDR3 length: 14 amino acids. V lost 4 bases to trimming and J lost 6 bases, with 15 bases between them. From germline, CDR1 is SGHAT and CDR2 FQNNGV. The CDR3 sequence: CASSSIWGGSEAFF. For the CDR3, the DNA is TGTGCCAGCAGCTCCATTTGGGGAGGGTCTGAAGCTTTCTTT.

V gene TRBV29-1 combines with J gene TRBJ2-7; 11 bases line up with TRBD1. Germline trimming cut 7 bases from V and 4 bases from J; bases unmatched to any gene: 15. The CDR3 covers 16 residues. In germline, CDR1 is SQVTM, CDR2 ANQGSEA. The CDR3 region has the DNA TGCAGCGCCCGGACAGGGGGCGGGCTACAGTCTTACGAGCAGTACTTC. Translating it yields CSARTGGGLQSYEQYF.

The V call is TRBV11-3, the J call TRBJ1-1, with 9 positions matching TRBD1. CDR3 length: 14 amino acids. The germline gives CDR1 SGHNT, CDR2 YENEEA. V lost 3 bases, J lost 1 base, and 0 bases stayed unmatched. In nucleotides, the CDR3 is TGTGCCAGCAGCTTGGGACAGGGGAACACTGAAGCTTTCTTT. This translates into CASSLGQGNTEAFF. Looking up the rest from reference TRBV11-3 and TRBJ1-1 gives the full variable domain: EAGVVQSPRYKIIEKKQPVAFWCNPISGHNTLYWYLQNLGQGPELLIRYENEEAVDDSQLPKDRFSAERLKGVDSTLKIQPAELGDSAVYLCASSLGQGNTEAFFGQGTRLTVV.

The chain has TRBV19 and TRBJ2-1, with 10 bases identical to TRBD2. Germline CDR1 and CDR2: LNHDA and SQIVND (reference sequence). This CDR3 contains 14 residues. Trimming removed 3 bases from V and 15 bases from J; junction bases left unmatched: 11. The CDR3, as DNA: TGTGCCAGTAGTATTCCGAGGCTAGCGGGAGTGCGGTTCTTC. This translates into CASSIPRLAGVRFF.

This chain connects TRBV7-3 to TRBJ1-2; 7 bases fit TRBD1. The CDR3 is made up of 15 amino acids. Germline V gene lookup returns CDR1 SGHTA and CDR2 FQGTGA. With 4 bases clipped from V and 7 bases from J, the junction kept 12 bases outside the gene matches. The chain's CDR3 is CASSSTGADRVGYTF. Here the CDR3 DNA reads TGTGCCAGCAGCTCAACAGGGGCGGATCGTGTTGGCTACACCTTC. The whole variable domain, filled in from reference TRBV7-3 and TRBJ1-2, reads GAGVSQTPSNKVTEKGKYVELRCDPISGHTALYWYRQSLGQGPEFLIYFQGTGAADDSGLPNDRFFAVRPEGSVSTLKIQRTERGDSAVYLCASSSTGADRVGYTFGSGTRLTVV.

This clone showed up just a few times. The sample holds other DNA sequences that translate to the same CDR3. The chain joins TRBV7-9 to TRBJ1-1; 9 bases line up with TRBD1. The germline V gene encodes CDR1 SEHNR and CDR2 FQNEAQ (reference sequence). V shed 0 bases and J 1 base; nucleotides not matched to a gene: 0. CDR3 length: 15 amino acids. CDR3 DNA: TGTGCCAGCAGCTTAGCGGGACAGGGGAACACTGAAGCTTTCTTT. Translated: CASSLAGQGNTEAFF.

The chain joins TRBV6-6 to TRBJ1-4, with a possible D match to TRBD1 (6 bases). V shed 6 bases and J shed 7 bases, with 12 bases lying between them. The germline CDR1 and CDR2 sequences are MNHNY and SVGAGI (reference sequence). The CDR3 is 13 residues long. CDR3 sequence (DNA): TGTGCCAGCAGAGAGAGGGGGGGTGAAAAACTGTTTTTT. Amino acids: CASRERGGEKLFF.

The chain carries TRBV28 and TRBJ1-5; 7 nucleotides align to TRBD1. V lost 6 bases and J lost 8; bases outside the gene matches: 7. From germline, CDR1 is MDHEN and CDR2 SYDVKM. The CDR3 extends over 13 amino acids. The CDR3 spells CASRTGTVKPQHF. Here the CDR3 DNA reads TGTGCCAGCAGAACCGGGACAGTTAAGCCCCAGCATTTT.

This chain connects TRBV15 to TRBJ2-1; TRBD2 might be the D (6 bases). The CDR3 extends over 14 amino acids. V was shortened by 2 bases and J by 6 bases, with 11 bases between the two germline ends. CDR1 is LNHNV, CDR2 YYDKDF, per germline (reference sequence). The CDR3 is CATSRPGVANEQFF. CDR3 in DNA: TGTGCCACCAGCAGACCGGGAGTAGCCAATGAGCAGTTCTTC.

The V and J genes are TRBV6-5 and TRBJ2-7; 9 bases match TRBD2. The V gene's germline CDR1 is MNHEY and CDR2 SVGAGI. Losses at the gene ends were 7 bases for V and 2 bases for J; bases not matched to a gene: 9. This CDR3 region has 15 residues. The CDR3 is CASTKALAGAYEQYF. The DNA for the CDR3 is TGTGCCAGCACCAAAGCACTAGCGGGTGCCTACGAGCAGTACTTC.

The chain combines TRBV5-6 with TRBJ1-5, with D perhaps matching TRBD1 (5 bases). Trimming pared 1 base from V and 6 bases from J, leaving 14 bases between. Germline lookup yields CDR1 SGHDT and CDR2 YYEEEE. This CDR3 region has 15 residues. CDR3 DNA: TGTGCCAGCAGCTTGCGGTGGGGGACTAGTCAGCCCCAGCATTTT. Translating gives CASSLRWGTSQPQHF.

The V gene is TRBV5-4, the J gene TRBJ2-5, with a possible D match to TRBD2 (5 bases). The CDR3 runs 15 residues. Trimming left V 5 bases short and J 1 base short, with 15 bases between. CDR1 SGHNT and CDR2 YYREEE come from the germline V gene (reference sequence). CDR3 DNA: TGTGCCAGCAGGGACCTGAGGGAGTCCCAAGAGACCCAGTACTTC. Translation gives CASRDLRESQETQYF.

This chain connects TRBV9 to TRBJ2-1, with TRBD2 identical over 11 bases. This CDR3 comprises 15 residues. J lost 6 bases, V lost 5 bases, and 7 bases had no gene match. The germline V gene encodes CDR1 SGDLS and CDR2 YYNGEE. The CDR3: CASSSTSGIGNEQFF. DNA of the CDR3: TGTGCCAGCAGTTCGACTAGCGGGATTGGCAATGAGCAGTTCTTC.

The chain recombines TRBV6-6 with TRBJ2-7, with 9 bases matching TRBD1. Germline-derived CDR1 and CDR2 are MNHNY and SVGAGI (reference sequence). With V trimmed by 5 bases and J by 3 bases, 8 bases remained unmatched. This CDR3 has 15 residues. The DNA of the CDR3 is TGTGCCAGCAGTCTATCGGGACAGGGATACTACGAGCAGTACTTC. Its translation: CASSLSGQGYYEQYF.

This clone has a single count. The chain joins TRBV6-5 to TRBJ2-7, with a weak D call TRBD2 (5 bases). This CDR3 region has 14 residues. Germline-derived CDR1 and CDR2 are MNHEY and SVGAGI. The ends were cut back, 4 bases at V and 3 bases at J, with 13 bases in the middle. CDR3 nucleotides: TGTGCCAGCAGTTCATCAAAGGAGGTCTACGAGCAGTACTTC. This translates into CASSSSKEVYEQYF.

The CDR3 bases are TGTGCCAGCAGCTCGCGCGGGGCTTACACTGAAGCTTTCTTT. Translated, it gives CASSSRGAYTEAFF. The chain uses TRBV5-6 and TRBJ1-1; a possible D gene is TRBD1 (5 bases). This CDR3 region has 14 residues. CDR1 SGHDT and CDR2 YYEEEE come from the germline V gene. Trimming took off 3 bases at V and 3 bases at J, with 12 bases between the two ends.

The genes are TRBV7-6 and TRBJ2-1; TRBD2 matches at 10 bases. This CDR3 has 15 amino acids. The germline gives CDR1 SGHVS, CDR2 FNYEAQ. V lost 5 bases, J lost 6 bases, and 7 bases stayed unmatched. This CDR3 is CASSRVRTSGNEQFF. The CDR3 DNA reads TGTGCCAGCAGCCGCGTAAGGACTAGCGGCAATGAGCAGTTCTTC.